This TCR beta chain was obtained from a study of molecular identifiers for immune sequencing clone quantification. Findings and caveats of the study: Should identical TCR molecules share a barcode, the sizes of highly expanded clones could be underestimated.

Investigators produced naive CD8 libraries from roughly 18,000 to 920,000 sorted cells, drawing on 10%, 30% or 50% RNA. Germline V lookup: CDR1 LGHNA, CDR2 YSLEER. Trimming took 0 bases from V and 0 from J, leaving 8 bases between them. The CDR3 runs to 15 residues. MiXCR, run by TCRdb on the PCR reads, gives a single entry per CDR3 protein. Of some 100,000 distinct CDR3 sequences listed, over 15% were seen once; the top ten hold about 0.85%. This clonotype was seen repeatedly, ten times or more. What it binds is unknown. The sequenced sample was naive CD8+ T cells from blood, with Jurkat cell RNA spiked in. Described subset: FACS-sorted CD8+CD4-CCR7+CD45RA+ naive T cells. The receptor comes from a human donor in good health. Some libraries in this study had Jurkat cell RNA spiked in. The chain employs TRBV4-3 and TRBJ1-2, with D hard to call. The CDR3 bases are TGCGCCAGCAGCCAAGATTGGGCCGCTAACTATGGCTACACCTTC. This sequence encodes CASSQDWAANYGYTF.